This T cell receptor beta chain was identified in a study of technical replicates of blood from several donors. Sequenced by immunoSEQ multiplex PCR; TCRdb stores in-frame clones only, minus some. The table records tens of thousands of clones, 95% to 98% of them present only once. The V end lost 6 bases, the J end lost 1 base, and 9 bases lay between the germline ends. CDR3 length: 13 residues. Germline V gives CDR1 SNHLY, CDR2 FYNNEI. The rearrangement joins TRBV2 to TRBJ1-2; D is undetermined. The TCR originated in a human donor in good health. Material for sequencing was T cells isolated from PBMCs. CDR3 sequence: CASREGGNYGYTF. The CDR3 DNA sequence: TGTGCCAGCAGGGAGGGAGGTAACTATGGCTACACCTTC.